The 17 T cell receptor beta chains presented below share a single source sample, sequenced in a study of blood T cell repertoires in COVID-19. Profiling relied on immunoSEQ multiplex PCR, and the TCRdb table lists in-frame clones only, not all of them. The repertoire holds around 47,000 clones, with 75% to 90% as singletons. Sequenced sample: peripheral blood. The receptor set was obtained from a woman older than 75 in a cohort sampled during active or convalescent COVID-19.

This clone was seen more than once but under ten times. The rearrangement uses TRBV28 and TRBJ2-3; D is possibly TRBD2 (6 bases). Germline V gives CDR1 MDHEN, CDR2 SYDVKM. This CDR3 has 15 amino acids. The V end lost 5 bases, the J end lost 3 bases, and 15 bases lay between the germline ends. Here the CDR3 reads CASSPGGGLTDTQYF. CDR3 coding DNA: TGTGCCAGCAGTCCAGGCGGAGGGTTAACAGATACGCAGTATTTT.

V is TRBV28 and J is TRBJ2-7, with D perhaps matching TRBD1 (6 bases). V was clipped by 5 bases and J by 2 bases, with 13 bases between them. The CDR3 extends over 14 amino acids. Looked up from germline, CDR1 is MDHEN and CDR2 is SYDVKM. For the CDR3, the DNA is TGTGCCAGCAGTACAACAGGGTCCACCTACGAGCAGTACTTC. Translation gives CASSTTGSTYEQYF. Full variable domain (remainder filled in from reference TRBV28 and TRBJ2-7): DVKVTQSSRYLVKRTGEKVFLECVQDMDHENMFWYRQDPGLGLRLIYFSYDVKMKEKGDIPEGYSVSREKKERFSLILESASTNQTSMYLCASSTTGSTYEQYFGPGTRLTVT.

V usage is TRBV7-2 and J usage is TRBJ2-4; no clear D gene. The CDR3 sequence is 15 residues long. Per the germline V gene, CDR1 is SGHTA and CDR2 is FQGNSA. Trimming removed 0 bases at V and 7 bases at J, with 13 bases between. CDR3 DNA sequence: TGTGCCAGCAGCTTAGCTCACGGTACGGAGAACATTCAGTACTTC. It specifies CASSLAHGTENIQYF.

V usage is TRBV25-1 and J usage is TRBJ2-7; the D gene is possibly TRBD1 (6 bases). Trimming left V 3 bases short and J 3 bases short, with 9 bases between. The CDR3 runs to 13 residues. Germline loops: CDR1 MGHDK, CDR2 SYGVNS. CDR3 protein: CASSDNRVYEQYF. The DNA for the CDR3 is TGTGCCAGCAGTGACAACAGGGTCTACGAGCAGTACTTC.

The chain combines TRBV11-3 with TRBJ1-1; D is uncertain. The germline V gene encodes CDR1 SGHNT and CDR2 YENEEA. CDR3 length: 13 residues. V was trimmed by 5 bases and J by 7 bases, leaving 14 bases between them. The CDR3 loop reads CASSPSRVGEAFF. The CDR3 DNA follows: TGTGCCAGCAGCCCATCCCGGGTAGGTGAAGCTTTCTTT.

The V gene is TRBV5-1, the J gene TRBJ2-5, with 7 bases matching TRBD1. V was clipped by 6 bases and J by 5 bases; unmatched bases: 7. Germline V gives CDR1 SGHRS, CDR2 YFSETQ. This CDR3 is 13 amino acids long. The CDR3 bases are TGCGCCAGCAACCCTGAGGGGGCGGAGACCCAGTACTTC. Residues: CASNPEGAETQYF.

The rearrangement uses TRBV27 and TRBJ1-4; D not resolved. Germline V gene lookup returns CDR1 MNHEY and CDR2 SMNVEV (reference sequence). The CDR3 consists of 13 residues. Trimming stripped 3 bases from V and 8 bases from J, with 10 bases between. CDR3 nucleotides: TGTGCCAGCAGTTTCCTGACGGGGGAAAAACTGTTTTTT. It yields the protein CASSFLTGEKLFF.

This CDR3 is CASSPPGGDKAFF. The CDR3 nucleotides are TGTGCCAGCAGCCCTCCCGGGGGGGACAAAGCTTTCTTT. The chain uses TRBV11-3 and TRBJ1-1; D is perhaps TRBD1 (6 bases). Trimming stripped 5 bases from V and 9 bases from J, with 16 bases between. The CDR3 is 13 amino acids. The germline CDR1 and CDR2 sequences are SGHNT and YENEEA.

The CDR3 is CASRPEASYEQYF. As DNA, the CDR3 is TGCGCCAGCAGACCTGAGGCCTCCTACGAGCAGTACTTC. The J gene is TRBJ2-7, the V gene TRBV5-1; no reliable D call. The CDR3 length is 13 residues. Germline-derived CDR1 and CDR2 are SGHRS and YFSETQ. Trimming pared 5 bases from V and 0 bases from J, leaving 9 bases between.

CDR3 loop: CASTDRGTGNTIYF. The CDR3 DNA reads as TGTGCCTCTACAGACAGGGGAACTGGAAACACCATATATTTT. The rearrangement joins TRBV10-3 to TRBJ1-3; 8 nucleotides line up with TRBD1. Germline CDR1 reads ENHRY; CDR2 reads SYGVKD. The CDR3 runs to 14 residues. J was trimmed by 2 bases and V by 11 bases; bases with no gene match: 8.

The chain employs TRBV5-4 and TRBJ2-3; D possibly corresponds to TRBD2 (5 bases). The CDR3 totals 13 residues. Trimming pared 3 bases from V and 5 bases from J, leaving 10 bases between. Germline V gene lookup returns CDR1 SGHNT and CDR2 YYREEE (reference sequence). The CDR3 sequence is CASSSGRGDTQYF. Written as DNA, the CDR3 is TGTGCCAGCAGCTCCGGACGGGGAGATACGCAGTATTTT. Using reference TRBV5-4 and TRBJ2-3 for the parts outside the CDR3, the full variable domain is ETGVTQSPTHLIKTRGQQVTLRCSSQSGHNTVSWYQQALGQGPQFIFQYYREEENGRGNFPPRFSGLQFPNYSSELNVNALELDDSALYLCASSSGRGDTQYFGPGTRLTVL.

This clone has more than one count but fewer than ten. CDR3 in DNA: TGTGCCAGCAGCTTAGCGACAAATTTTAATGAAAAACTGTTTTTT. This gives the protein CASSLATNFNEKLFF. The gene calls are TRBV7-9 and TRBJ1-4; D is ambiguous. Trimming pared 0 bases from V and 4 bases from J, leaving 9 bases between. Germline CDR1 and CDR2: SEHNR and FQNEAQ (reference sequence). The CDR3 extends over 15 amino acids.

The chain employs TRBV29-1 and TRBJ1-3; D is unresolved. V was cut by 5 bases and J by 4 bases, with 18 bases left in between. The CDR3 runs 15 residues. Per the germline V gene, CDR1 is SQVTM and CDR2 is ANQGSEA. As DNA, the CDR3 is TGCAGCGTTTCCTTCTCGTTTTATTCCGGAAACACCATATATTTT. Encoded protein: CSVSFSFYSGNTIYF.

This sequence joins TRBV3-1 (or the pseudogene TRBV3-2) and TRBJ1-6, with unresolved D. V was clipped by 2 bases and J by 4 bases, with 9 bases between them. Germline CDR1 LGHDT, CDR2 YNNKEL (reference sequence). CDR3 length: 15 amino acids. In nucleotides, the CDR3 is TGTGCCAGCAGCCAAACAAGCGTTTATAATTCACCCCTCCACTTT. It encodes CASSQTSVYNSPLHF.

The CDR3 nucleotides are TGTGCCAGCAGTGAATTTTGGGGAGAGGTGGTTAGAAGCACAGATACGCAGTATTTT. Its translation: CASSEFWGEVVRSTDTQYF. V is TRBV6-1 and J is TRBJ2-3; D may be TRBD2 (5 bases). The germline CDR1 and CDR2 sequences are MNHNS and SASEGT. CDR3 length: 19 residues. Trimming shortened V by 2 bases and J by 0 bases, and 21 bases separated the two germline ends.

J is TRBJ2-7 and V is TRBV5-8, with 9 bases identical to TRBD1. From germline, CDR1 is SGHTS and CDR2 YDEGEE. V dropped 3 bases and J dropped 5; count of bases not matched to a gene: 6. The CDR3 is 14 residues long. CDR3 in DNA: TGTGCCAGCAGCTATGACAGGGGGATCCACGAGCAGTACTTC. This gives the protein CASSYDRGIHEQYF.

This chain connects TRBV29-1 to TRBJ1-1, with D unclear. Trimming stripped 5 bases from V and 0 bases from J, with 16 bases between. The CDR3 has 15 residues. Germline V gene lookup returns CDR1 SQVTM and CDR2 ANQGSEA. Here the CDR3 reads CSVRQLSTMNTEAFF. CDR3 bases: TGCAGCGTTCGTCAGCTGAGCACTATGAACACTGAAGCTTTCTTT.